The clone carrying this T cell receptor (beta chain) was seen ten or more times. Its antigen remains unknown. 5'RACE template switching produced TCR cDNA carrying a universal primer site and UMIs. TCRdb analysed the 5' RACE reads with MiXCR anew, one entry per CDR3 protein. This sample yields tens of thousands of distinct CDR3 sequences, of which roughly 6.9% are seen a single time; around 35% belongs to the top ten. The sample comes from a study of T cells after yellow fever vaccination. Across the whole study: Libraries from low-cell-number fractions were prepared with the SMART-Seq v4 Ultra Low Input RNA kit. Findings and caveats of the study: Secondary responses were weaker yet peaked faster, day 5 versus 15.

This clonotype was obtained from a man younger than 30 who received the YFV17D yellow fever vaccine. The sample consisted of CD8+ T cells sorted from PBMCs, taken around 5 days after the first yellow fever vaccination.

The CDR3 DNA reads TGCAGCGTTGAAGTCGGTAGTAGGAGGGGTGAGCAGTTCTTC. Its translation: CSVEVGSRRGEQFF. This sequence joins TRBV29-1 and TRBJ2-1; D may be TRBD2 (6 bases). The V gene's germline CDR1 is SQVTM and CDR2 ANQGSEA. The CDR3 extends over 14 amino acids. V shed 1 base and J shed 9 bases, with 16 bases lying between them.